Listed below are T cell receptor beta chains from one sample, sequenced in a study of patients and donors after allogeneic stem cell transplantation. TCRdb called the RT-PCR reads again in MiXCR, with one record for every CDR3 protein. The table includes around 150,000 distinct CDR3 sequences, over 35% detected once. Sample: blood, either unsorted or a sorted T cell fraction (not recorded which). The receptors stem from a human donor who was either an allogeneic HSCT recipient or a stem cell or donor lymphocyte infusion donor (not recorded which). It is not recorded whose cells these are; they may come from a transplant donor. The CDR3 runs from the conserved cysteine through the conserved F or W. The order of the fields is clone size, V gene, J gene, D gene, CDR3 DNA, CDR3 protein. The D gene is left open where the match is weak. Clone size is stated in some rows and not others, as once, few, many or a class when expanded.

clone size: few; V gene: TRBV9; J gene: TRBJ1-1; D gene: TRBD1; CDR3 DNA: TGTGCCAGCAGCGTAGAGGGGGCGACCGATGAAGCTTTCTTT; CDR3 protein: CASSVEGATDEAFF
clone size: NA; V gene: TRBV12-3/TRBV12-4; J gene: TRBJ2-6; D gene: NA; CDR3 DNA: TGTGCCAGCAGTCCCAGGGTACCTGGGGCCAACGTCCTGACTTTC; CDR3 protein: CASSPRVPGANVLTF
clone size: NA; V gene: TRBV15; J gene: TRBJ1-6; D gene: TRBD1; CDR3 DNA: TGTGCCACCAGCAGCCCCCCGGGACAGAATAATTCACCCCTCCGCTTT; CDR3 protein: CATSSPPGQNNSPLRF
clone size: few; V gene: TRBV6-5; J gene: TRBJ1-1; D gene: NA; CDR3 DNA: TGTGCCAGCAGTTACTCGACTTGGATGAACACTGAAGCTTTCTTT; CDR3 protein: CASSYSTWMNTEAFF
clone size: few; V gene: TRBV11-2; J gene: TRBJ1-1; D gene: TRBD1; CDR3 DNA: TGTGCCAGCAGCACCTCCGGGACAGGGAACACTGAAGCTTTCTTT; CDR3 protein: CASSTSGTGNTEAFF
clone size: NA; V gene: TRBV4-3; J gene: TRBJ2-7; D gene: NA; CDR3 DNA: TGCGCCAGCAGCCATTCCGCGGGGATTCCGTCCTACGAGCAGTACTTC; CDR3 protein: CASSHSAGIPSYEQYF
clone size: few; V gene: TRBV20-1; J gene: TRBJ2-2; D gene: NA; CDR3 DNA: TGCAGTGCTCTTCCGGGAGCTAACACCGGGGAGCTGTTTTTT; CDR3 protein: CSALPGANTGELFF
clone size: few; V gene: TRBV4-3; J gene: TRBJ1-2; D gene: TRBD1; CDR3 DNA: TGCGCCAGCAGCCAAGGGACAGGGGACTATGGCTACACCTTC; CDR3 protein: CASSQGTGDYGYTF
clone size: NA; V gene: TRBV6-5; J gene: TRBJ2-4; D gene: TRBD1; CDR3 DNA: TGTGCCAGCAGCCAGGGGGAATCGAACATTCAGTACTTC; CDR3 protein: CASSQGESNIQYF
clone size: NA; V gene: TRBV12-3/TRBV12-4; J gene: TRBJ1-2; D gene: TRBD1; CDR3 DNA: TGTGCCAGCAGTTACGGACAGGGGGGGAATGGCTACACCTTC; CDR3 protein: CASSYGQGGNGYTF
clone size: NA; V gene: TRBV10-3; J gene: TRBJ2-7; D gene: NA; CDR3 DNA: TGTGCCATCAGTTCCGAGGCAGGGTCTAGCGAGCAGTACTTC; CDR3 protein: CAISSEAGSSEQYF
clone size: NA; V gene: TRBV11-2; J gene: TRBJ2-3; D gene: NA; CDR3 DNA: TGTGCCAGCAGCTCCGGGGCCCGAGATACGCAGTATTTT; CDR3 protein: CASSSGARDTQYF
clone size: NA; V gene: TRBV16; J gene: TRBJ1-1; D gene: TRBD1; CDR3 DNA: TGTGCCAGCAGCCAATGGGACAGAAGGGCTTTCTTT; CDR3 protein: CASSQWDRRAFF
clone size: NA; V gene: TRBV20-1; J gene: TRBJ1-4; D gene: NA; CDR3 DNA: TGCACCCCAGCGGTGGAACTGTTTTTT; CDR3 protein: CTPAVELFF
clone size: NA; V gene: TRBV24-1; J gene: TRBJ1-6; D gene: NA; CDR3 DNA: TGTGCCACCAGTGGCACCAGGGAGAGAAATTCACCCCTCCACTTT; CDR3 protein: CATSGTRERNSPLHF
clone size: few; V gene: TRBV28; J gene: TRBJ2-3; D gene: NA; CDR3 DNA: TGTGCCAGCATCGGGGGAAACACAGATACGCAGTATTTT; CDR3 protein: CASIGGNTDTQYF
clone size: NA; V gene: TRBV3-1; J gene: TRBJ1-2; D gene: NA; CDR3 DNA: TGTGCCAGCAGCGAGCAGGCTAACTATGGCTACACCTTC; CDR3 protein: CASSEQANYGYTF
clone size: few; V gene: TRBV7-6; J gene: TRBJ1-5; D gene: NA; CDR3 DNA: TGTGCCAGCAGCTTAACGGGGAACGGCAATCAGCCCCAGCATTTT; CDR3 protein: CASSLTGNGNQPQHF
clone size: NA; V gene: TRBV11-2; J gene: TRBJ2-1; D gene: NA; CDR3 DNA: TGTGCCAGCAGTCCCCGGGACGCGTCGATCTACAATGAGCAGTTCTTC; CDR3 protein: CASSPRDASIYNEQFF
clone size: NA; V gene: TRBV11-2; J gene: TRBJ2-1; D gene: TRBD2; CDR3 DNA: TGTGCCAGCCCATCTAGCGGCGGAAATGAGCAGTTCTTC; CDR3 protein: CASPSSGGNEQFF
clone size: few; V gene: TRBV4-3; J gene: TRBJ1-5; D gene: TRBD1; CDR3 DNA: TGCGCCAGCAGCCAAGATGAGGGGGCGCAGCCCCAGCATTTT; CDR3 protein: CASSQDEGAQPQHF
clone size: few; V gene: TRBV9; J gene: TRBJ1-2; D gene: NA; CDR3 DNA: TGTGCCAGCAGCGGTAGCTTCGGGGGGCTAGATGGCTACACCTTC; CDR3 protein: CASSGSFGGLDGYTF
clone size: NA; V gene: TRBV20-1; J gene: TRBJ1-1; D gene: NA; CDR3 DNA: TGCAGTGCTAGGGCAGTTAGCATGAACACTGAAGCTTTCTTT; CDR3 protein: CSARAVSMNTEAFF
clone size: few; V gene: TRBV2; J gene: TRBJ1-3; D gene: TRBD1; CDR3 DNA: TGTGCCAGCAGTGGGAGGACAGGTTCAAACTCTGGAAACACCATATATTTT; CDR3 protein: CASSGRTGSNSGNTIYF
clone size: few; V gene: TRBV6-5; J gene: TRBJ1-6; D gene: TRBD1; CDR3 DNA: TGTGCCAGCAACAAACAGGGGGTGTATAATTCACCCCTCCACTTT; CDR3 protein: CASNKQGVYNSPLHF
clone size: NA; V gene: TRBV29-1; J gene: TRBJ1-1; D gene: NA; CDR3 DNA: TGCAGCGTCGCGAGGGGGGACAACACTGAAGCTTTCTTT; CDR3 protein: CSVARGDNTEAFF
clone size: once; V gene: TRBV6-5; J gene: TRBJ2-1; D gene: TRBD2; CDR3 DNA: TGTGCCAGCAGCCAACTAGCGGCAGTCTACAATGAGCAGTTCTTC; CDR3 protein: CASSQLAAVYNEQFF
clone size: once; V gene: TRBV9; J gene: TRBJ2-6; D gene: NA; CDR3 DNA: TGTGCCAGCAGCGAGCCCCGGGACAATCCGACCGGGGCCAACGTCCTGACTTTC; CDR3 protein: CASSEPRDNPTGANVLTF
clone size: NA; V gene: TRBV20-1; J gene: TRBJ1-5; D gene: TRBD1; CDR3 DNA: TGCAGTGCTAGAGTCGGGACAGGGTCTCAGCCCCAGCATTTT; CDR3 protein: CSARVGTGSQPQHF
clone size: NA; V gene: TRBV29-1; J gene: TRBJ1-2; D gene: TRBD1; CDR3 DNA: TGCAGCGTTGACCGGGACAGCGTCCTCTATAACTATGGCTACACCTTC; CDR3 protein: CSVDRDSVLYNYGYTF
clone size: few; V gene: TRBV12-3/TRBV12-4; J gene: TRBJ1-6; D gene: NA; CDR3 DNA: TGTGCCACCCGGACAGATAATTCACCCCTCCGCTTT; CDR3 protein: CATRTDNSPLRF
clone size: few; V gene: TRBV6-4; J gene: TRBJ1-5; D gene: NA; CDR3 DNA: TGTGCCAGCAGTGACTTGGGGCAGCCCTTACGGCCCCAGCATTTT; CDR3 protein: CASSDLGQPLRPQHF
clone size: NA; V gene: TRBV28; J gene: TRBJ2-7; D gene: TRBD2; CDR3 DNA: TGTGCCAGCAGTTTAGGGCTAGCGGGGGCCTACGAGCAGTACTTC; CDR3 protein: CASSLGLAGAYEQYF
clone size: NA; V gene: TRBV6-2/TRBV6-3; J gene: TRBJ1-5; D gene: NA; CDR3 DNA: TGTGCCAGCAGCCAACCAACAGGGCTAGCGGGTCAGCCCCAGCATTTT; CDR3 protein: CASSQPTGLAGQPQHF
clone size: NA; V gene: TRBV5-6; J gene: TRBJ1-1; D gene: NA; CDR3 DNA: TGTGCCAGCAGCGGTCACGGGGGAACTGAAGCTTTCTTT; CDR3 protein: CASSGHGGTEAFF
clone size: NA; V gene: TRBV12-3/TRBV12-4; J gene: TRBJ1-3; D gene: TRBD1; CDR3 DNA: TGTGCCAGCAGTTTAATGGGTCAGGGGGCATGGGGAAACACCATATATTTT; CDR3 protein: CASSLMGQGAWGNTIYF
clone size: once; V gene: TRBV7-3; J gene: TRBJ2-2; D gene: TRBD1; CDR3 DNA: TGTGCCAGCAGCTTATGGGGACAGGGCAAGAACACCGGGGAGCTGTTTTTT; CDR3 protein: CASSLWGQGKNTGELFF
clone size: NA; V gene: TRBV6-6; J gene: TRBJ1-1; D gene: NA; CDR3 DNA: TGTGCCAGCGGTGGAGCTTTCTTT; CDR3 protein: CASGGAFF
clone size: NA; V gene: TRBV10-2; J gene: TRBJ1-2; D gene: NA; CDR3 DNA: TGCGCCAGCAGTGAGTTGACAGGCCCCGGCTACACCTTC; CDR3 protein: CASSELTGPGYTF
clone size: NA; V gene: TRBV9; J gene: TRBJ1-6; D gene: NA; CDR3 DNA: TGTGCCAGCAGCGTAAGCGGAATTATTAATTCACCCCTCCACTTT; CDR3 protein: CASSVSGIINSPLHF
clone size: NA; V gene: TRBV5-1; J gene: TRBJ2-3; D gene: NA; CDR3 DNA: TGCGCCAGCAGCTCAGTTGATTCCGGAGATACGCAGTATTTT; CDR3 protein: CASSSVDSGDTQYF
clone size: few; V gene: TRBV28; J gene: TRBJ1-4; D gene: NA; CDR3 DNA: TGTGCCAGCAGTTGGCCGAGGGGGGGCGGATATCTCGAACTGTTTTTT; CDR3 protein: CASSWPRGGGYLELFF
clone size: NA; V gene: TRBV6-5; J gene: TRBJ2-1; D gene: TRBD2; CDR3 DNA: TGTGCCAGCAGTTCCCCTAGCGGGGAGAAGTACAATGAGCAGTTCTTC; CDR3 protein: CASSSPSGEKYNEQFF
clone size: NA; V gene: TRBV7-2; J gene: TRBJ2-3; D gene: TRBD2; CDR3 DNA: TGTGCCAGCAGATCCGGACTAGCTGGAGATACGCAGTATTTT; CDR3 protein: CASRSGLAGDTQYF
clone size: few; V gene: TRBV12-3/TRBV12-4; J gene: TRBJ1-1; D gene: NA; CDR3 DNA: TGTGCCAGCAGTTGGAACAGGGACACTGAAGCTTTCTTT; CDR3 protein: CASSWNRDTEAFF
clone size: NA; V gene: TRBV12-3/TRBV12-4; J gene: TRBJ2-1; D gene: NA; CDR3 DNA: TGTGCCAGCAGTTTAGGGGTTGAGCAGTTCTTC; CDR3 protein: CASSLGVEQFF